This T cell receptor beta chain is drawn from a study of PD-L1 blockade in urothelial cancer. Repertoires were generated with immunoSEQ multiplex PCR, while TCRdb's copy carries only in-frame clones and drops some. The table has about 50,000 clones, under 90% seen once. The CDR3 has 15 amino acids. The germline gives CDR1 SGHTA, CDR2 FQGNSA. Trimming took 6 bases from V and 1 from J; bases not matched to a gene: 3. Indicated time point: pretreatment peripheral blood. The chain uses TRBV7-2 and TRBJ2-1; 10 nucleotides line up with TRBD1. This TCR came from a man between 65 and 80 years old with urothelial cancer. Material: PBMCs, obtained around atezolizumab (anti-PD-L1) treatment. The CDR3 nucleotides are TGTGCCAGCAGATCGGGACAGGGGTCCTACAATGAGCAGTTCTTC. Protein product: CASRSGQGSYNEQFF.